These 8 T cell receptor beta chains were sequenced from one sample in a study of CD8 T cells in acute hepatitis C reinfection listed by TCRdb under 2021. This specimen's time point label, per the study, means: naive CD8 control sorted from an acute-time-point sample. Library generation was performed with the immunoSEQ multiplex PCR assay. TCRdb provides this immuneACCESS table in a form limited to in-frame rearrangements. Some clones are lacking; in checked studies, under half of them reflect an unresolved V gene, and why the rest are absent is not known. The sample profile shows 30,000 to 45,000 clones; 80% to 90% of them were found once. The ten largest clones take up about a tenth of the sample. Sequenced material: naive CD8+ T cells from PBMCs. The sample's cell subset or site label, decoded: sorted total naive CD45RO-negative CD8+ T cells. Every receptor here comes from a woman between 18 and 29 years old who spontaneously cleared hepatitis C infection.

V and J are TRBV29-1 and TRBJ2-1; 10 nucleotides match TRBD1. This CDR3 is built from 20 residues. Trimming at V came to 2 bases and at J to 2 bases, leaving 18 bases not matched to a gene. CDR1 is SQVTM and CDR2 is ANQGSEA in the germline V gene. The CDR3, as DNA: TGCAGCGTTGAAACACCATGGGGGAGATCGGGACAGGGGACCTACAATGAGCAGTTCTTC. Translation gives CSVETPWGRSGQGTYNEQFF.

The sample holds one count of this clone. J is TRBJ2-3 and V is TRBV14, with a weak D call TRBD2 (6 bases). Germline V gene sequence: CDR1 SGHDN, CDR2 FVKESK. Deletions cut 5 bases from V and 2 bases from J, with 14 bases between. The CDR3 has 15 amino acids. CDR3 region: CASSENLAPTDTQYF. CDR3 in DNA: TGTGCCAGCAGCGAAAACCTAGCGCCCACAGATACGCAGTATTTT.

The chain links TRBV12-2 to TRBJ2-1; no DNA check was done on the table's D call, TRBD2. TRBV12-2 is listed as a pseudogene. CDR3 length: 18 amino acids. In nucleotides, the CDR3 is TGTGCAAGTCGCTTAGCGCAGGCTAGCGGGAGGGCCCCCAATGAGCAGTTCTTC. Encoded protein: CASRLAQASGRAPNEQFF.

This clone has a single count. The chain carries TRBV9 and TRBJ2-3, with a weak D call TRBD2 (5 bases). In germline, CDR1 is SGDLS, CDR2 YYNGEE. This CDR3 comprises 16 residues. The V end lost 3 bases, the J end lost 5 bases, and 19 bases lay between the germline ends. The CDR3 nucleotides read TGTGCCAGCAGCGGACATTTAGAACCCGGGATAGATACGCAGTATTTT. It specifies CASSGHLEPGIDTQYF.

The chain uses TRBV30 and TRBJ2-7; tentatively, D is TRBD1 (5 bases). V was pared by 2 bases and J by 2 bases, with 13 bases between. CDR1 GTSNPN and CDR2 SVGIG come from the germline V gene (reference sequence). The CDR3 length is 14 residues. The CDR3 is CAWSSQGPTYEQYF. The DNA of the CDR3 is TGTGCCTGGAGTAGTCAGGGTCCCACCTACGAGCAGTACTTC.

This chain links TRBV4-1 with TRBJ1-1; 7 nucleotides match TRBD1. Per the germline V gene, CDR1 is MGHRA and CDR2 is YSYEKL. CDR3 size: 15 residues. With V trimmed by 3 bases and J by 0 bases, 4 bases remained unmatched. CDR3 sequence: CASSQGQLMNTEAFF. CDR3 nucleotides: TGCGCCAGCAGCCAGGGACAGCTAATGAACACTGAAGCTTTCTTT.

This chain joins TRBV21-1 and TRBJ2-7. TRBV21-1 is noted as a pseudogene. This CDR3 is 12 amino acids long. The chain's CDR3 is CASSKVGYEQYF. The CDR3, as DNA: TGTGCCAGCAGCAAAGTTGGCTACGAGCAGTACTTC.

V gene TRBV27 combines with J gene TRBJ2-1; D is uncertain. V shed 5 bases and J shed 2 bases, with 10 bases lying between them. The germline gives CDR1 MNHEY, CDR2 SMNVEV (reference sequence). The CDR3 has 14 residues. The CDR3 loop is CASSDGNPYNEQFF. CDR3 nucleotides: TGTGCCAGCAGTGACGGAAACCCCTACAATGAGCAGTTCTTC.